This T cell receptor (beta chain) was identified during a study of blood T cells in healthy people across ages. As for the study in general: Per every two T cells, about one barcoded beta molecule was captured by template switching.

In the case of this clonotype: What it binds is unknown.

CDR3 size: 15 residues. J gave up 11 bases and V 1 base, and 13 bases lay outside the gene matches. CDR1 and CDR2 from the germline V gene are LGHNA and YNFKEQ. Study-level findings and limits: PBMCs left unsorted prevented a conclusive naive versus antigen-experienced comparison.

The authors ran a second PCR of 7 to 11 cycles using a sample-barcoded 5' primer and a J-beta primer mix. Tags on each cDNA molecule came from a template-switch adaptor with 12 random nucleotides. Each of the samples gave a minimum of 2.5 million paired-end reads that contained CDR3. Each CDR3 protein is one row after TCRdb ran MiXCR on the 5' RACE reads. The sample lists nearly 800,000 distinct CDR3 sequences, 56% occurring once. This chain uses TRBV4-2 with TRBJ2-5; TRBD2 matches 7 bases. The sequenced material came from blood. The sequence was obtained from a man aged 40-50 years in good health. CDR3: CASSQASGDTNEQYF. The CDR3 nucleotides read TGTGCCAGCAGCCAAGCCAGCGGGGATACCAATGAGCAGTACTTC.